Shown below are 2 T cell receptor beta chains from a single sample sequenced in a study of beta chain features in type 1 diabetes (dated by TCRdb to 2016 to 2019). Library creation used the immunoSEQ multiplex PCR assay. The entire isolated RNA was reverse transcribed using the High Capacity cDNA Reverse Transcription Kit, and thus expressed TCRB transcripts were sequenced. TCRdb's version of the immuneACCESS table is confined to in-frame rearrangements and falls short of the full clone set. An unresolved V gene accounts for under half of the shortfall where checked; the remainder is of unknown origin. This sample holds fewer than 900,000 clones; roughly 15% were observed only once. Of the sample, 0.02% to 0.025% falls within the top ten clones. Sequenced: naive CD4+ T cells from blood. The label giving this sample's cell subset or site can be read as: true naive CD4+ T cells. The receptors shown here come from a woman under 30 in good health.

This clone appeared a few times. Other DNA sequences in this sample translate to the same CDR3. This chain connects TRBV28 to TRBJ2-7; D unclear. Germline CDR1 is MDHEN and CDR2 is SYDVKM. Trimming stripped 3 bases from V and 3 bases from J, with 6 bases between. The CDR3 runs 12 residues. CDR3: CASSFLSYEQYF. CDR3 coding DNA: TGTGCCAGCAGTTTTTTGAGCTACGAGCAGTACTTC.

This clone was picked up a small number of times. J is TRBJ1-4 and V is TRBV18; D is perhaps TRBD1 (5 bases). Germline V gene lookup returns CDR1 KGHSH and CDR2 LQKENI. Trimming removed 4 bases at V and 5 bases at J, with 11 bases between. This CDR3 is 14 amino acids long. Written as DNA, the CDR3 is TGTGCCAGCTCACGGGGGACCTCGAATGAAAAACTGTTTTTT. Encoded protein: CASSRGTSNEKLFF.